Sequencing of this TCR beta chain was carried out in a study of read filtering for tumor transcriptome and immune sequencing. For the study at large: Patients were 17 male and about 14 female, mean age about 65 years, range about 47 to 80. RNA-seq yielded only roughly 75 to 1,300 TCR reads, IR-seq about 3.5 to 10.27 million.

Every patient had bone marrow sampled while the disease was active. This library used 300 to 450 ng RNA and molecular barcoded adaptors spanning alpha/delta and beta/gamma chains. TCRdb used MiXCR to reprocess the reads, holding one entry per CDR3 protein. The sample yields about 86,000 distinct CDR3 sequences, about 12% seen once. The CDR3 is 16 residues long. The germline CDR1 and CDR2 sequences are MNHNS and SASEGT. V was pared by 1 base and J by 7 bases, with 19 bases between. The sequencing input was a population of CD138-negative cells sorted from bone marrow. The TCR sequence derives from a donor aged 40 or older with multiple myeloma. The chain is built from TRBV6-1 and TRBJ1-1; the D gene is possibly TRBD1 (6 bases). The CDR3 sequence is CASSEDRVLRQVEAFF. The CDR3 DNA reads as TGTGCCAGCAGTGAAGATCGGGTACTAAGACAGGTTGAAGCTTTCTTT.